This is a list of T cell receptor beta chains from one sample in a study of metastatic and nonmetastatic thyroid tumors. TCRdb re-analyzed the PCR reads through MiXCR. The sample has about 40,000 clones; roughly a sixth are singletons. The sample was blood. The origin of the receptors is a female donor with papillary thyroid cancer or a benign thyroid nodule (not recorded which). Some clones in this sample may be carry-over from other donors' samples. Each CDR3 is given with its conserved first and last residue. A D gene is named only where the DNA matches it firmly. The size of a clone is reported for some rows only, either as once, few or many, or as a class for expanded clones.

clone_size	j_call	v_call	d_call	cdr3_nt	cdr3_aa
many	TRBJ1-5	TRBV28	.	TGTGCCAGCAGCGGTAGTCGGAGGAGCAATCAGCCCCAGCATTTT	CASSGSRRSNQPQHF
many	TRBJ2-1	TRBV6-1	TRBD2	TGTGCCAGCAGGCGGACTAGCGGGGGCCCAAATGAGCAGTTCTTC	CASRRTSGGPNEQFF
many	TRBJ1-4	TRBV6-1	.	TGTGCCAGCAGTGAAGCTGGAGGAGCTAATGAAAAACTGTTTTTT	CASSEAGGANEKLFF
many	TRBJ1-4	TRBV30	.	TGTGCCTGGCACTCAGGGTATAGGGATGAAAAACTGTTTTTT	CAWHSGYRDEKLFF
few	TRBJ1-6	TRBV27	.	TGTGCCAGCTCCGAGGGGATCTATAATTCACCCCTACAGTTT	CASSEGIYNSPLQF
.	TRBJ2-7	TRBV28	.	TGTGCCAGCAGTAGATCCGGGACACAACCTTCCTACGAGCAGTACTTC	CASSRSGTQPSYEQYF
many	TRBJ1-2	TRBV5-1	TRBD1	TGCGCCAGCAGCTGGACAGGGGGCTATGGCTACACCTTC	CASSWTGGYGYTF
many	TRBJ2-2	TRBV7-3	TRBD2	TGTGCCAGCAGCTTAACGAGGCCGGGGGGTACGAGGGAGCTGTTTTTT	CASSLTRPGGTRELFF
once	TRBJ2-7	TRBV9	.	.	CSSSVEYRCNEQYF
many	TRBJ2-5	TRBV6-1	.	TGTGCCACCAAGGGGGACCCGGCCGGAGGGACCCAGTACTTC	CATKGDPAGGTQYF
many	TRBJ1-1	TRBV7-9	.	TGTGCCAGCAGCTTAGGTACTGAAGCTTTCTTT	CASSLGTEAFF
many	TRBJ2-5	TRBV7-3	TRBD2	TGTGCCAGCAGCTCCGTAGCGGGGGGGCGGCTGGAGACCCAGTACTTC	CASSSVAGGRLETQYF
.	TRBJ2-7	TRBV20-1	.	TGCAGTGCTAGTCCCTGGGGGGGCGAGGAATTTGCGTACTTC	CSASPWGGEEFAYF
many	TRBJ1-5	TRBV7-9	.	TGTGCCAGCAGCTTTTCGGACATTAGCAATCAGCCCCAGCATTTT	CASSFSDISNQPQHF
few	TRBJ1-1	TRBV5-4	.	TGTGCCAGCAGCAAGGACACCGACACTGAAGCTTTCTTT	CASSKDTDTEAFF
many	TRBJ1-5	TRBV6-2/TRBV6-3	.	TGTGCCAGCAGTTATCTGGCAGCTAATCAGCCCCAGCATTTT	CASSYLAANQPQHF
.	TRBJ1-2	TRBV9	TRBD1	TGTGCCAGCAGCCCCCGGACAGGGAGTACCTATGGCTACACCTTC	CASSPRTGSTYGYTF
many	TRBJ1-1	TRBV9	.	TGTGCCAGCAGCGTAGGGGGGGCAGGGACGAACACTGAAGCTTTCTTT	CASSVGGAGTNTEAFF
many	TRBJ2-2	TRBV12-3/TRBV12-4	.	TGTGCCAGCACCGTACGGAAGAACACCGGGGAGCTGTTTTTT	CASTVRKNTGELFF
.	TRBJ2-1	TRBV4-2	TRBD2	TGTGCCAGCAGCCGAGGGACTAGCGGGGATTACAATGAGCAGTTCTTC	CASSRGTSGDYNEQFF
many	TRBJ2-1	TRBV20-1	.	TGCAGTGCTCCGCCGTCCGGCTACAATGAGCAGTTCTTC	CSAPPSGYNEQFF
many	TRBJ2-2	TRBV11-3	TRBD1	TGTGCCAGCAGCTTAGTCCAGGGGGCTAACGGGGAGCTGTTTTTT	CASSLVQGANGELFF
many	TRBJ1-1	TRBV7-9	.	TGTGCCAGCAGCTTAGAGCGGACTGAAGCTTTCTTT	CASSLERTEAFF
many	TRBJ2-7	TRBV5-1	.	TGCGCCAGCAGCTATGACAGCTACGAGCAGTACTTC	CASSYDSYEQYF
many	TRBJ2-7	TRBV7-3	TRBD1	TGTGCCAGCAGCGTAGCAGGGACAGGGTTCACCGAGCAGTACTTC	CASSVAGTGFTEQYF
few	TRBJ2-3	TRBV28	TRBD2	TGTGCCAGCAGTCACCCCGAGGTAGCGGGAGCGAGCGATACGCAGTATTTT	CASSHPEVAGASDTQYF
many	TRBJ1-2	TRBV6-1	.	TGTGCCAACGGGGGACCTAACTATGGCTACACCTTC	CANGGPNYGYTF
many	TRBJ2-7	TRBV5-4	.	TGTGCCAGCAGCTTGGAAGACTACGAGCAGTACTTC	CASSLEDYEQYF
.	TRBJ2-2	TRBV5-1	TRBD1	TGCGCCAGCAGCTACGGGGACAGCGGCGGCGGGGAGCTGTTTTTT	CASSYGDSGGGELFF
many	TRBJ1-5	TRBV18	.	TGTGCCAGCTCACCAGAGATGGGGAATCAGCCCCAGCATTTT	CASSPEMGNQPQHF
many	TRBJ1-3	TRBV20-1	.	TGCAGTGCTGCTGGGGGCACTGGAAACACCATATATTTT	CSAAGGTGNTIYF
many	TRBJ1-3	TRBV7-3	TRBD1	TGTGCCAGCAGCTTTGGGACAGCTCCTGGAAACACCATATATTTT	CASSFGTAPGNTIYF
many	TRBJ1-1	TRBV18	.	TGTGCCAGCTCCCTGACAAGCGGCACTGAAGCTTTCTTT	CASSLTSGTEAFF
many	TRBJ2-2	TRBV7-9	TRBD1	TGTGCCAGCAGCCCACCGGGACAGGGTCCCACCGGGGAGCTGTTTTTT	CASSPPGQGPTGELFF
many	TRBJ2-3	TRBV7-9	.	TGTGCCAGCAGCCCGGACCCGAATACGCAGTATTTT	CASSPDPNTQYF
.	TRBJ1-4	TRBV6-1	.	TGTGCCAGCAGTGGAGGAAGGGGGGTTGAAAAAATGTTTTTT	CASSGGRGVEKMFF
many	TRBJ2-2	TRBV28	.	TGTGCCAGCAGTCATCCGAACACCGGGGAGCTGTTTTTT	CASSHPNTGELFF
.	TRBJ2-2	TRBV5-4	.	TGTGCCAGCAGCTTTCAGCTTGGGTTTTCCCAGAACACCGGGGGGCTGTTTTTT	CASSFQLGFSQNTGGLFF
many	TRBJ2-7	TRBV12-5	TRBD1	TGTGCTAGTGGTTTGGAGGGCAGGGGGTACGAGCAGTACTTC	CASGLEGRGYEQYF
few	TRBJ2-7	TRBV7-9	.	TGTGCCAGCAGCGGATTAACTTACGAGCAGTACTTC	CASSGLTYEQYF
many	TRBJ1-2	TRBV20-1	.	TGCAGTGCTAATGATTTTCACTATGGCTACACCTTC	CSANDFHYGYTF
many	TRBJ2-5	TRBV11-3	.	TGTGCCAGCAGCTTAGCCTCGAGGGAGACCCAGTACTTC	CASSLASRETQYF
.	TRBJ2-2	TRBV5-1	TRBD1	TGCGCCAGCAGCCTCTGGACAGGGGCGAGCACCGGGGAGCTTTTTTTT	CASSLWTGASTGELFF
medium-sized	TRBJ2-7	TRBV19	.	TGTGCCAGTAGTATAGATCAAGGGGCCGAGCAGTACTTC	CASSIDQGAEQYF
.	TRBJ2-2	TRBV7-3	TRBD2	TGTGCCAGCAGCCTCCCTACGGGAGGCGCGGTCACCGGGGAGCTGTTTTTT	CASSLPTGGAVTGELFF
medium-sized	TRBJ1-1	TRBV19	TRBD1	TGTGCCAGTAGTGCACAGGGGAGGGACACTGAAGCTTTCTTT	CASSAQGRDTEAFF
many	TRBJ1-3	TRBV3-1	.	TGTGCCAGCAGCCTGGCTGGAAACACCACATATTTT	CASSLAGNTTYF
many	TRBJ2-7	TRBV5-1	TRBD2	TGCGCCAGCAGCTTGCGACTAGCGGGAGGCAACGAGCAGTACTTC	CASSLRLAGGNEQYF
many	TRBJ2-7	TRBV12-5	.	TGTGCTAGTGGTTTGACCACCGTTGAAGTCTACGAGCAGTACTTC	CASGLTTVEVYEQYF
many	TRBJ1-2	TRBV25-1	.	TGTGCCAGCAGGCCCTTTGGAGGGAATTATGGCTACACCTTC	CASRPFGGNYGYTF
many	TRBJ2-1	TRBV28	.	TGTGCCAGCATTCGCTCAGGGGCCTCGAACAATGAGCAGTTCTTC	CASIRSGASNNEQFF
many	TRBJ2-5	TRBV4-1	TRBD2	TGCGCCAGCAGCCAAGATAGGGCGGGAGATCAAGAGACCCAGTACTTC	CASSQDRAGDQETQYF